This is a list of T cell receptor beta chains from one sample in a study of long-term antiretroviral therapy in people with HIV. Sequenced by immunoSEQ multiplex PCR; TCRdb stores in-frame clones only, minus some. The sample has roughly 39,000 clones, approximately 86% seen once. This specimen consisted of unsorted PBMCs, obtained just before starting antiretroviral therapy. The receptors derive from a young woman with HIV. CDR3s include the opening cysteine and the closing phenylalanine or tryptophan. Each record gives: clone size, J gene, D gene, V gene, CDR3 DNA, CDR3 protein. D genes are given only for firm matches. Clone sizes are given selectively: once, few, many, or a class where the clone is expanded.

clone size: -
J gene: TRBJ1-4
D gene: -
V gene: TRBV28
CDR3 DNA: TGTGCCAGCAGTTTTCAAGCCTCCTCCAAAAGGGTGTTTTTT
CDR3 protein: CASSFQASSKRVFF

clone size: -
J gene: TRBJ2-2
D gene: -
V gene: TRBV28
CDR3 DNA: TGTGCCAGCAGTCTACCAGGACGGCAAAACACCGGGGAGCTGTTTTTT
CDR3 protein: CASSLPGRQNTGELFF

clone size: once
J gene: TRBJ2-2
D gene: -
V gene: TRBV19
CDR3 DNA: TGTGCCAGTAGGGGGGGATCGATCGGGGAGCTGTTTTTT
CDR3 protein: CASRGGSIGELFF

clone size: -
J gene: TRBJ2-1
D gene: -
V gene: TRBV7-2
CDR3 DNA: TGTGCCAGCAGCCAGAAAAGCCGGGACACGAGCTCCTACAATGAGCAGTTCTTC
CDR3 protein: CASSQKSRDTSSYNEQFF

clone size: -
J gene: TRBJ1-2
D gene: TRBD1
V gene: TRBV9
CDR3 DNA: TGTGCCAGCAGCGTAGACAGGGGTAGTGGCTACACCTTC
CDR3 protein: CASSVDRGSGYTF

clone size: -
J gene: TRBJ2-1
D gene: -
V gene: TRBV27
CDR3 DNA: TGTGCCAGCAGCCCCTCGCTGGCGGACATTGGGAATGAGCAGTTCTTC
CDR3 protein: CASSPSLADIGNEQFF

clone size: -
J gene: TRBJ2-2
D gene: -
V gene: TRBV18
CDR3 DNA: TGTGCCAGCTCACCGGACCGGGGCGGGGAGCTGTTTTTT
CDR3 protein: CASSPDRGGELFF

clone size: -
J gene: TRBJ2-3
D gene: TRBD2
V gene: TRBV5-6
CDR3 DNA: TGTGCCAGCAGCCAACCACCGGGACTAGCGGGAGTTCGCACAGATACGCAGTATTTT
CDR3 protein: CASSQPPGLAGVRTDTQYF

clone size: -
J gene: TRBJ2-7
D gene: -
V gene: TRBV4-1
CDR3 DNA: TGCGCCAGCAGCCAAGAGACTAGCTCCTACGAGCAGTACTTC
CDR3 protein: CASSQETSSYEQYF

clone size: -
J gene: TRBJ2-7
D gene: -
V gene: TRBV13
CDR3 DNA: TGTGCCAGCAGCTTACGGAGGGAACAGTCGGACGAGCAGTACTTC
CDR3 protein: CASSLRREQSDEQYF

clone size: -
J gene: TRBJ2-2
D gene: -
V gene: TRBV5-1
CDR3 DNA: TGCGCCACCCTCCGGGACACCGGGGAGCTGTTTTTT
CDR3 protein: CATLRDTGELFF

clone size: -
J gene: TRBJ2-1
D gene: TRBD1
V gene: TRBV27
CDR3 DNA: TGTGCCAGCAGTCCCGGACAGGGGTCCTACAATGAGCAGTTCTTC
CDR3 protein: CASSPGQGSYNEQFF

clone size: -
J gene: TRBJ2-1
D gene: -
V gene: TRBV6-6
CDR3 DNA: TGTGCCAGCAGCCCCCTAGCAGATGAGCAGTTCTTC
CDR3 protein: CASSPLADEQFF

clone size: -
J gene: TRBJ1-4
D gene: -
V gene: TRBV4-2
CDR3 DNA: TGTGCCAGCAGCCACCGCGGACCGGGTGAAAAACTGTTTTTT
CDR3 protein: CASSHRGPGEKLFF

clone size: -
J gene: TRBJ2-5
D gene: TRBD2
V gene: TRBV5-1
CDR3 DNA: TGCGCCAGCAGCATAGGGACTAGCCAAGAGACCCAGTACTTC
CDR3 protein: CASSIGTSQETQYF

clone size: -
J gene: TRBJ2-7
D gene: -
V gene: TRBV29-1
CDR3 DNA: TGCAGCGTTGAGTCGAAGGGGGGTGCCCAGTACGAGCAGTACTTC
CDR3 protein: CSVESKGGAQYEQYF

clone size: -
J gene: TRBJ2-3
D gene: -
V gene: TRBV19
CDR3 DNA: TGTGCCAGTAAGGAGACTAGGGCTTCATCGGATACGCAGTATTTT
CDR3 protein: CASKETRASSDTQYF

clone size: -
J gene: TRBJ1-2
D gene: -
V gene: TRBV28
CDR3 DNA: TGTGCCAGCGTGTGGGGTGGACAGACCTATGGCTACACCTTC
CDR3 protein: CASVWGGQTYGYTF

clone size: -
J gene: TRBJ2-7
D gene: -
V gene: TRBV27
CDR3 DNA: TGTGCCAGCAGTCCCCGATGGGCCACAGTATCCTACGAGCAGTACTTC
CDR3 protein: CASSPRWATVSYEQYF

clone size: -
J gene: TRBJ1-2
D gene: TRBD1
V gene: TRBV10-2
CDR3 DNA: TGCGCCAGCAGTCCAACAGGGGGTTATGGCTACACCTTC
CDR3 protein: CASSPTGGYGYTF

clone size: -
J gene: TRBJ2-7
D gene: -
V gene: TRBV5-1
CDR3 DNA: TGCGCCAGCAGCTCCGGTTGGGGGGTGGGGGCCTACGAGCAGTACTTC
CDR3 protein: CASSSGWGVGAYEQYF

clone size: -
J gene: TRBJ2-3
D gene: -
V gene: TRBV18
CDR3 DNA: TGTGCCAGCTCACCACCGCGCAGGGGATCAACAGATACGCAGTATTTT
CDR3 protein: CASSPPRRGSTDTQYF

clone size: few
J gene: TRBJ1-2
D gene: -
V gene: TRBV6-5
CDR3 DNA: TGTGCCAGCAGTTACGGGGGACGGCGGGATTATGGCTACACCTTC
CDR3 protein: CASSYGGRRDYGYTF

clone size: -
J gene: TRBJ1-5
D gene: -
V gene: TRBV7-8
CDR3 DNA: TGTGCCAGCAGCCTCAGCAGGAATAGCAATCAGCCCCAGCATTTT
CDR3 protein: CASSLSRNSNQPQHF

clone size: -
J gene: TRBJ2-1
D gene: TRBD1
V gene: TRBV7-9
CDR3 DNA: TGTGCCAGCAGCTTCGACAGGGGGCTAGCCTCCTACAATGAGCAGTTCTTC
CDR3 protein: CASSFDRGLASYNEQFF

clone size: -
J gene: TRBJ1-4
D gene: -
V gene: TRBV7-2
CDR3 DNA: TGTGCCAGCAGCTTAGGGACGGCTAATGAAAAACTGTTTTTT
CDR3 protein: CASSLGTANEKLFF

clone size: -
J gene: TRBJ2-5
D gene: TRBD2
V gene: TRBV25-1
CDR3 DNA: TGTGCCAGCAGACGGGAGGGGGAAGCGACCCAGTACTTC
CDR3 protein: CASRREGEATQYF

clone size: -
J gene: TRBJ1-1
D gene: -
V gene: TRBV6-1
CDR3 DNA: TGTGCCAGCAGAAGACAGGATGGCATGAACACTGAAGCTTTCTTT
CDR3 protein: CASRRQDGMNTEAFF

clone size: few
J gene: TRBJ1-1
D gene: -
V gene: TRBV27
CDR3 DNA: TGTGCCAGCAGTTCGACAGTCGTGAACACTGAAGCTTTCTTT
CDR3 protein: CASSSTVVNTEAFF

clone size: few
J gene: TRBJ2-7
D gene: -
V gene: TRBV7-9
CDR3 DNA: TGTGCCAGCAGCTCCCAAGACAGGTCCTACGAGCAGTACTTC
CDR3 protein: CASSSQDRSYEQYF

clone size: few
J gene: TRBJ2-2
D gene: -
V gene: TRBV13
CDR3 DNA: TGTGCCAGCAGCTCGGACTCCTCCCAGGGTAGGGAGCTGTTTTTT
CDR3 protein: CASSSDSSQGRELFF

clone size: -
J gene: TRBJ2-2
D gene: -
V gene: TRBV7-2
CDR3 DNA: TGTGCCAGCAGCGCCAACAACGCGAACACCGGGGAGCTGTTTTTT
CDR3 protein: CASSANNANTGELFF

clone size: -
J gene: TRBJ1-1
D gene: -
V gene: TRBV7-6
CDR3 DNA: TGTGCCAGCAGCTTAGCGGGGGGTTCTGAAGCTTTCTTT
CDR3 protein: CASSLAGGSEAFF

clone size: -
J gene: TRBJ1-4
D gene: TRBD1
V gene: TRBV9
CDR3 DNA: TGTGCCAGCAGCGTAACCACAGGGGGCGGAAAACTGTTTTTT
CDR3 protein: CASSVTTGGGKLFF